This is a list of T cell receptor beta chains from one sample in a study of graft-versus-host responses after intestinal transplantation. TCRdb keeps only in-frame clones here, not all; method: immunoSEQ multiplex PCR. The data hold around 6,000 clones, with about 33% observed a single time. Sequenced material: alloreactive CD8+ T cells from a mixed lymphocyte reaction culture, taken before intestinal transplant. The receptors shown here come from a human patient who received an intestinal transplant. CDR3s include the opening cysteine and the closing phenylalanine or tryptophan.

j_gene,v_gene,CDR3aa
TRBJ2-3,TRBV28,CASSFSGMARADTQYF
TRBJ1-1,TRBV19,CATTIGTGWDTEAFF
TRBJ2-2,TRBV10-1,CASSEYDRGRTGELFF
TRBJ2-1,TRBV15,CATSRDSLAGGHNEQFF
TRBJ2-5,TRBV2,CASSENPRGETQYF
TRBJ1-2,TRBV7-9,CASTRGLGYTF
TRBJ1-2,TRBV7-6,CASSLGRADGYTF
TRBJ1-1,TRBV2,CASSGQGYNWGQTEAFF
TRBJ1-1,TRBV27,CASSPRAGEKAFF
TRBJ2-2,TRBV28,CASTEPRRDLNTGELFF
TRBJ1-3,TRBV2,CASSDRGRLSGNTIYF
TRBJ2-7,TRBV9,CASSVGHRDSSYEQYF
TRBJ1-2,TRBV27,CASSLFPDSYGYTF
TRBJ2-7,TRBV6-5,CASSPGLSYEQYF
TRBJ2-3,TRBV4-1,CASSQDLGPPLGTDTQYF
TRBJ1-2,TRBV6-1,CASARIGDRGDGYTF
TRBJ1-1,TRBV5-1,CASSLRGEPNTEAFF
TRBJ2-3,TRBV27,CASSPSTRSTDTQYF
TRBJ2-7,TRBV6-1,CASSEVTLSSYEQYF
TRBJ1-6,TRBV27,CATAEGGPTSPLHF
TRBJ2-7,TRBV2,CASQTRVDSYEQYF
TRBJ1-3,TRBV2,CASRNRRSGNTIYF
TRBJ1-4,TRBV7-8,CASSARDPRATNEKLFF
TRBJ2-7,TRBV7-2,CASSLEVSGTISYEQYF